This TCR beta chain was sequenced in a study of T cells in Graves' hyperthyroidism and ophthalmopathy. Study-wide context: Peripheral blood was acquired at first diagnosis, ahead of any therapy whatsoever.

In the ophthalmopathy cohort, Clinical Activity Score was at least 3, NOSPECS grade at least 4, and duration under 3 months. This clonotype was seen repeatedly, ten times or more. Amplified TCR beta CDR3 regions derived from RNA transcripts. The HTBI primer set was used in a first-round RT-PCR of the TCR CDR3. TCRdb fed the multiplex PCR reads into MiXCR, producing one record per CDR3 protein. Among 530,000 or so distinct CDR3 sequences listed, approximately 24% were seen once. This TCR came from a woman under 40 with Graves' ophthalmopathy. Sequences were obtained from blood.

The CDR3 coding sequence is TGCGCCAGCAGCCAACGGACTAGCGGTTCGAAGACCCAGTACTTC. Amino acid sequence: CASSQRTSGSKTQYF. The chain joins TRBV4-3 to TRBJ2-5; 10 bases are shared with TRBD2. The CDR3 runs to 15 residues. Trimming removed 2 bases from V and 6 bases from J; junction bases left unmatched: 6. The germline CDR1 and CDR2 sequences are LGHNA and YSLEER.